This TCR beta chain was obtained from a study of blood T cell repertoires in COVID-19. TCRdb's table, derived via immunoSEQ multiplex PCR, lists solely in-frame clones and lacks some. In the table there are roughly 400,000 clones, roughly 91% of which are singletons. From germline, CDR1 is MGHDK and CDR2 SYGVNS. This CDR3 is 12 amino acids long. V lost 4 bases and J 12 bases, leaving 16 bases between the germline ends. The chain uses TRBV25-1 and TRBJ2-7, with D perhaps matching TRBD2 (6 bases). The clonotype comes from a man aged 18 to 29 who had recovered from COVID-19. Sample: PBMCs or T cells enriched from blood (not recorded which). The CDR3 spells CASSVSRREVYF. The DNA of the CDR3 is TGTGCCAGCAGTGTTTCCCGGAGGGAAGTGTACTTC.